This T cell receptor beta chain derives from a study of shared clonotypes between healthy human individuals. Study-wide findings and caveats: Blood was the sole source, and tissue repertoires probably differ. Sharing across a handful of donors was seen in around 5% of naive CD4 clonotypes.

This CDR3 comprises 15 residues. Trimming removed 2 bases from V and 2 bases from J, with 11 bases in between. Germline CDR1 SGHKS, CDR2 YYEKEE (reference sequence). A note on this clone: No antigen is known for it.

Only CD45RO-negative cells positively selected for CCR7 counted as naive CD8 cells, so terminally differentiated effector memory CD45RA+ cells were excluded. The method was immunoSEQ multiplex PCR; TCRdb's version includes in-frame clones alone and lacks a portion of them. The table has about 2.2 million clones, around 95% seen once. Sample: naive CD8+ T cells from PBMCs. The rearrangement links TRBV5-5 to TRBJ1-5; no definite D call. The sequence came from a man aged 18 to 29 in good health. Some clones in this sample may be carry-over from other donors' samples. The CDR3 sequence: CASSFAGSGNQPQHF. The CDR3 DNA sequence: TGTGCCAGCAGCTTTGCCGGTTCGGGCAATCAGCCCCAGCATTTT.